Here is one T cell receptor beta chain with its context. Its cognate antigen has yet to be identified. Base-call qualities are not available, and no considerably larger clone is one nucleotide away. Collaborating institutions collected whole blood in K2EDTA tubes following their own protocols. For TCRbeta analysis, collaborators shipped samples in one of three forms: frozen whole blood, isolated PBMCs, or DNA extracted from either of those sample types. This sample is part of a study of blood T cell repertoires in COVID-19 (TCRdb year 2020). At the level of the whole study: The collaborator samples originated in the United States, Italy and Spain and spanned the acute and convalescent phases of COVID-19. Nearly every sample came with metadata listing a de-identified subject ID, COVID-19 status, age in years and sex. The samples were drawn from the first 160 participants of the ongoing ImmuneRACE study and from 1,254 subjects provided by 6 global collaborators. A freely available public database, intended as a resource for researchers studying the immune response to SARS-CoV-2, is where the repertoires were released. HLA class I and class II types, where available, came from metadata supplied by the sample provider rather than from assay-based typing. Deeply sampled blood TCRbeta repertoires from subjects exposed to, actively infected with, or recovered from COVID-19 were included in the dataset. The prospective study material was composed of cDNA or gDNA derived from T cells, B-cell-depleted T cells, or PBMCs.

Paper-wide results and their limitations: Clinical and demographic metadata were provided uncurated, with the amount varying by source and participant.

TCRbeta CDR3 regions were amplified from genomic DNA using the immunoSEQ Assay, a bias-controlled multiplex PCR. As for how the authors treated the data: Nucleated cell counts per sample were estimated from amplification of reference gene primers within the assay. To quantify the absolute abundance of each unique TCRbeta CDR3 rearrangement, sequence reads were collapsed and filtered. Productive Simpson clonality was computed per sample as the square root of Simpson's diversity index over productive rearrangements. The immuneACCESS repertoire file appears here via TCRdb, limited to in-frame rearrangements. These files lack a portion of the clones; in checked studies, under half of the deficit traces to unresolved V genes, and the cause of the others is not known. V and J calls plus clone size are reproduced from that table; the DNA served to infer D and trimming. This sample comprises tens of thousands of clones, 75% to 90% of them detected only once. Of the sample, approximately 8.8% falls within the top ten clones.

The germline V gene supplies CDR1 SGDLS and CDR2 YYNGEE. The trim is 4 bases for V and 6 bases for J, with a gap of 17 bases between the germline ends. There are 16 amino acids in the CDR3, from cysteine to phenylalanine inclusive. Here the CDR3 DNA is all that survives: 48 bases in frame from base 1. The clonotype comes from a human donor with active COVID-19. The donor label of this sample is uncertain. Sequenced: peripheral blood. The rearrangement combines TRBV9 with TRBJ1-6, with an unclear D gene assignment. The sequence in DNA is TGTGCCAGCAGCCCCCGTCTGGCCAGCGCTAATTCACCCCTCCACTTT. Protein translation: CASSPRLASANSPLHF.